Following are 5 T cell receptor beta chains from one sample sequenced in a study of blood T cell repertoires in COVID-19. Generated by immunoSEQ multiplex PCR, the TCRdb table keeps only in-frame clones and is missing some. Of more than 100,000 clones listed, roughly 75% are singletons. Sequenced material: peripheral blood. The receptors were sampled from a man in his 60s with active or convalescent COVID-19.

V is TRBV2 and J is TRBJ2-3; TRBD2 aligns across 15 bases. The germline gives CDR1 SNHLY, CDR2 FYNNEI. CDR3 length equals 15 residues. V shed 4 bases, J shed 11 bases, and the junction held 7 bases outside the gene matches. The DNA of the CDR3 is TGTGCCAGCAGTGCACGGACTAGCGGGGGGGGTGTGCAGTATTTT. This sequence encodes CASSARTSGGGVQYF.

The CDR3 reads CASAVAVNEQFF. The DNA for the CDR3 is TGTGCCAGCGCGGTAGCCGTCAATGAGCAGTTCTTC. The V and J genes are TRBV7-9 and TRBJ2-1; D is unresolved. Trimming stripped 8 bases from V and 6 bases from J, with 11 bases between. The CDR3 length is 12 residues. Germline V lookup: CDR1 SEHNR, CDR2 FQNEAQ (reference sequence).

The chain has TRBV11-2 and TRBJ2-2; 8 bases are a match to TRBD2. Germline CDR1 reads SGHAT; CDR2 reads FQNNGV. This CDR3 has 17 amino acids. V was clipped by 0 bases and J by 4 bases; unmatched bases: 7. The CDR3 DNA sequence: TGTGCCAGCAGCTTAGACGGTCCGGGACTAGTCACCGGGGAGCTGTTTTTT. Protein product: CASSLDGPGLVTGELFF.

This clone was seen once. This chain uses TRBV16 with TRBJ2-5; D is unresolved. Germline V gene lookup returns CDR1 KGHSY and CDR2 FQNENV. Trimming removed 3 bases from V and 2 bases from J, with 7 bases in between. The CDR3 has 13 residues. The CDR3 loop reads CASSQGRQETQYF. CDR3 nucleotide sequence: TGTGCCAGCAGCCAGGGCAGACAAGAGACCCAGTACTTC.

The CDR3 loop is CASSSLEGATEAFF. The CDR3 DNA follows: TGCGCCAGCAGCTCCCTTGAGGGGGCGACTGAAGCTTTCTTT. The V call is TRBV5-1, the J call TRBJ1-1, with TRBD1 matching 7 bases. Germline CDR1 is SGHRS and CDR2 is YFSETQ. The CDR3 consists of 14 residues. With V trimmed by 3 bases and J by 5 bases, 7 bases remained unmatched.